The present T cell receptor (beta chain) was sequenced within a study of T cell responses to AZD1222 COVID-19 vaccine. Profiled with immunoSEQ multiplex PCR; TCRdb holds only in-frame clones, not every one. The sample lists about 120,000 clones; about 90% were seen once. As for this clone: At one end the junction does not follow the germline gene, possibly because of a read error.

Sample: peripheral blood, taken on day 0 of AZD1222 vaccination. The sequence derives from an adult in good health.

CDR3 protein: CASSEQGAGYGYTF. The CDR3, as DNA: TGTGCCAGCAGTGAACAGGGGGCGGGCTATGGCTACACTTTC. The chain carries TRBV2 and TRBJ1-2; 8 positions match TRBD1. This CDR3 spans 14 amino acids. Germline values: CDR1 SNHLY, CDR2 FYNNEI.